The text below deals with one T cell receptor beta chain. There were between 1 and 8 samples from each patient, taken pretreatment and on-treatment. This sample was included in a study of PD-L1 blockade in urothelial cancer. Looking at the study overall: From 0 to 3 prior chemotherapy regimens had been given to the patients. Analysis of blood occurred 3 weeks (second dose) and 6 weeks after treatment start. Typically, measured as a median, blood samples had 150,000 or so T cells.

Deletions cut 3 bases from V and 9 bases from J, with 15 bases between. The CDR3 extends over 14 amino acids. CDR1 ENHRY and CDR2 SYGVKD come from the germline V gene. Produced via immunoSEQ multiplex PCR; TCRdb's table is partial and in-frame only. The data contain 45,000 or so clones, 82% of them singletons. This rearrangement joins TRBV10-3 to TRBJ1-5; D is uncertain. The TCR sequence derives from a man between 65 and 85 years old with urothelial cancer. This specimen was PBMCs, taken around atezolizumab (anti-PD-L1) treatment. CDR3 amino acids: CAISDQAPPAPQHF. CDR3 sequence (DNA): TGTGCCATCAGTGACCAGGCACCTCCCGCGCCCCAGCATTTT.